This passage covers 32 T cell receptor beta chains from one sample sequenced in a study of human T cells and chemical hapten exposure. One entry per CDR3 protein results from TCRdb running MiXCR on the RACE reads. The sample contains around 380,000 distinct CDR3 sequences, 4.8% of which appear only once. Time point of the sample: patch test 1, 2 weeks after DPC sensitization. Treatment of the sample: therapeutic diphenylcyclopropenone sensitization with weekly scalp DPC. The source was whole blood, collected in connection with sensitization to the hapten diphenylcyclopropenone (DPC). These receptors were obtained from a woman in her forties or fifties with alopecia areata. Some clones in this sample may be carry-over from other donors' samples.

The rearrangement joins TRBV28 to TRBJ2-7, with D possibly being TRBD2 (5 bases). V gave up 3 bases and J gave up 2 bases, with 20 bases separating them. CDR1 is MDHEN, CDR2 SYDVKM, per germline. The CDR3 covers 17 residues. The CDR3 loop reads CASSFETSGIGPYEQYF. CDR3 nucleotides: TGTGCCAGCAGTTTTGAAACCTCCGGGATAGGGCCCTACGAGCAGTACTTC.

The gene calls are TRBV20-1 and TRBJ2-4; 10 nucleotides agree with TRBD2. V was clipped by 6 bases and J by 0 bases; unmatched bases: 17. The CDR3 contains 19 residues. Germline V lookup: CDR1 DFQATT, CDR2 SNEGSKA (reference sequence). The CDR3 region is CSASPDGLAGVLAKNIQYF. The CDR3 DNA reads TGCAGTGCCTCCCCCGACGGCCTAGCGGGGGTCTTAGCCAAAAACATTCAGTACTTC.

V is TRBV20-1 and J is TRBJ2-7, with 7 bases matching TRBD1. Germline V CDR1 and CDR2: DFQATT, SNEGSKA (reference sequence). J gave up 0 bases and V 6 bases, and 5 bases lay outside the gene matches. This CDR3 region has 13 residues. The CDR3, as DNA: TGCAGTGCGAGCGACAGGGCCTCCTACGAGCAGTACTTC. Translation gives CSASDRASYEQYF.

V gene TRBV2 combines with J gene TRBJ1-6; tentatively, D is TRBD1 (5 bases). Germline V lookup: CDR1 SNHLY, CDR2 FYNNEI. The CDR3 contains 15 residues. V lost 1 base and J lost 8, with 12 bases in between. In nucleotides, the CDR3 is TGTGCCAGCAGTGAAGAGCCAGGGTCCTATTCACCCCTCCACTTT. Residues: CASSEEPGSYSPLHF.

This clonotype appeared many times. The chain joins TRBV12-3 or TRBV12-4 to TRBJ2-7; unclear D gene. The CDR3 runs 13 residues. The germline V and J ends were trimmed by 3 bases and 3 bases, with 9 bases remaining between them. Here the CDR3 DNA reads TGTGCCAGCAGTTTGCCCCCCAACTACGAGCAGTACTTC. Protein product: CASSLPPNYEQYF.

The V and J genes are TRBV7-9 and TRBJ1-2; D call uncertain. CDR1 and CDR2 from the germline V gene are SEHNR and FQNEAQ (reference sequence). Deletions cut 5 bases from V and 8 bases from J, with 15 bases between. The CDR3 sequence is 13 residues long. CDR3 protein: CASSPALPGGYTF. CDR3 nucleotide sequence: TGTGCCAGCAGCCCCGCCCTTCCCGGGGGCTACACCTTC. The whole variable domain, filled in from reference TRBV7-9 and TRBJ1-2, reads DTGVSQNPRHKITKRGQNVTFRCDPISEHNRLYWYRQTLGQGPEFLTYFQNEAQLEKSRLLSDRFSAERPKGSFSTLEIQRTEQGDSAMYLCASSPALPGGYTFGSGTRLTVV.

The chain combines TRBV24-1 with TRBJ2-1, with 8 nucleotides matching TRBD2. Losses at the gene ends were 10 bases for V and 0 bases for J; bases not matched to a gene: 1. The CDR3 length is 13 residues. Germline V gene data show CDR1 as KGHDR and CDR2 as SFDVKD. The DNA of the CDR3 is TGTGCCACAAGCGGGAGCTCCTACAATGAGCAGTTCTTC. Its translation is CATSGSSYNEQFF.

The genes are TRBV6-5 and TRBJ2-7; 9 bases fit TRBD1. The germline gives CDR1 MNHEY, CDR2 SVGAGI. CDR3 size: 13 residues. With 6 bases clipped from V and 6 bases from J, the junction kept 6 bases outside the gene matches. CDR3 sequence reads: CASRDRGAGEQYF. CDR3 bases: TGTGCCAGCAGGGACAGGGGAGCGGGCGAGCAGTACTTC.

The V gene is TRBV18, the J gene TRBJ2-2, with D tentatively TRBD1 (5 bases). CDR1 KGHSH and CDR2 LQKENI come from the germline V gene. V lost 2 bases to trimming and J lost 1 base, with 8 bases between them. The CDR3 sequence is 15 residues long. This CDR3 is CASSPKGLNTGELFF. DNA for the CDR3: TGTGCCAGCTCACCAAAGGGGCTGAACACCGGGGAGCTGTTTTTT.

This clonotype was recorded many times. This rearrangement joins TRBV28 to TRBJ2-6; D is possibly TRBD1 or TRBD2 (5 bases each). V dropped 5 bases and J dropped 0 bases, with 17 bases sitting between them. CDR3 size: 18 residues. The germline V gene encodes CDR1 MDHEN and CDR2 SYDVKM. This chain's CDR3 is CASSRSPGRRSGANVLTF. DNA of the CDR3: TGTGCCAGCAGTCGCTCCCCGGGACGCCGCTCTGGGGCCAACGTCCTGACTTTC.

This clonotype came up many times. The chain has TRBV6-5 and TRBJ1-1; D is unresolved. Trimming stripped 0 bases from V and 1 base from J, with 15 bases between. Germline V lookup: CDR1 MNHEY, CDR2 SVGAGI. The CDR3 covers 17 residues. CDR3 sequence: CASSYSPIQVGNTEAFF. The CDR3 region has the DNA TGTGCCAGCAGTTACTCCCCGATCCAGGTGGGGAACACTGAAGCTTTCTTT.

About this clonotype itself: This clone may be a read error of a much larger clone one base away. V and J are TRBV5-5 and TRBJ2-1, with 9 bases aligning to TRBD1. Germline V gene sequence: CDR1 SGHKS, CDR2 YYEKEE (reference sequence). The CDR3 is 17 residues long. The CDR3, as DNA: TGTGCCAGCAGCCCCTCCGGGACAGGGTCGATAGGCAATGACCAGTTCTTC. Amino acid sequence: CASSPSGTGSIGNDQFF.

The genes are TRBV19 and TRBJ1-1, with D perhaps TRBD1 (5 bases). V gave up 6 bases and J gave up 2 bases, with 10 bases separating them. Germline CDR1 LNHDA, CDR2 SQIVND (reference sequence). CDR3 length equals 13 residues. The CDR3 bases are TGTGCCAGTAGCTGGGGCCTAAACACTGAAGCTTTCTTT. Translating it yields CASSWGLNTEAFF.

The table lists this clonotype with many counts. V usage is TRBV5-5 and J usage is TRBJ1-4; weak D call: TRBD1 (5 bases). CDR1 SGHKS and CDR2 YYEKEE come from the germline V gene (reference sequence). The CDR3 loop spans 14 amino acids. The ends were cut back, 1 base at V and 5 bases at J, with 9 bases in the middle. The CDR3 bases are TGTGCCAGCAGCTTGTACAGGCCAAATGAAAAACTGTTTTTT. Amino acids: CASSLYRPNEKLFF. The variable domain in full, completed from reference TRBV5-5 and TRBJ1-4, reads DAGVTQSPTHLIKTRGQQVTLRCSPISGHKSVSWYQQVLGQGPQFIFQYYEKEERGRGNFPDRFSARQFPNYSSELNVNALLLGDSALYLCASSLYRPNEKLFFGSGTQLSVL.

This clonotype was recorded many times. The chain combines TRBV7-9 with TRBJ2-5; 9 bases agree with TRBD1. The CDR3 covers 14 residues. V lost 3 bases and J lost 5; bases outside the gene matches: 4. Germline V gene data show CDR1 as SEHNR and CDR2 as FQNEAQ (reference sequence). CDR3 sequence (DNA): TGTGCCAGCAGCTTGGGACAGGGCTGGGAGACCCAGTACTTC. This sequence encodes CASSLGQGWETQYF.

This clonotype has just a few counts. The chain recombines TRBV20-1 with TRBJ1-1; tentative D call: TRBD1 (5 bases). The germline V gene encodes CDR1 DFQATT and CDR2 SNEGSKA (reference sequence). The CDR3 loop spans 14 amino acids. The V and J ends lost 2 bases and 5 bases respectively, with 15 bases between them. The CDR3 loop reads CSARLGGGWTEAFF. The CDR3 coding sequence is TGCAGTGCTAGACTTGGGGGAGGTTGGACTGAAGCTTTCTTT.

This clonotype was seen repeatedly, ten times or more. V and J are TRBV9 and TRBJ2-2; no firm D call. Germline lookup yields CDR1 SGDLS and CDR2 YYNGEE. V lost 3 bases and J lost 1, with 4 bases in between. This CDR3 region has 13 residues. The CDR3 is CASSALNTGELFF. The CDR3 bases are TGTGCCAGCAGCGCGTTGAACACCGGGGAGCTGTTTTTT. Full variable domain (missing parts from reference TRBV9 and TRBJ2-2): DSGVTQTPKHLITATGQRVTLRCSPRSGDLSVYWYQQSLDQGLQFLIQYYNGEERAKGNILERFSAQQFPDLHSELNLSSLELGDSALYFCASSALNTGELFFGEGSRLTVL.

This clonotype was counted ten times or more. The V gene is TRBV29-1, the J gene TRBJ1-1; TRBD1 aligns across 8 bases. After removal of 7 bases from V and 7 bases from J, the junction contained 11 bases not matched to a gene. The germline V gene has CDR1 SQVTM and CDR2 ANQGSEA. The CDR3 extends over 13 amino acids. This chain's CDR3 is CSARGDRGNEAFF. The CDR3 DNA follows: TGCAGCGCCCGTGGCGACAGGGGAAATGAAGCTTTCTTT.

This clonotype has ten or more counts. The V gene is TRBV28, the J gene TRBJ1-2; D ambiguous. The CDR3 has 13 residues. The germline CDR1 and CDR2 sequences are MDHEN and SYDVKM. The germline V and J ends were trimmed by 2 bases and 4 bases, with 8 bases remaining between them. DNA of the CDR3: TGTGCCAGCAGTTTACCCGCATCCTATGGCTACACCTTC. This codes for CASSLPASYGYTF.

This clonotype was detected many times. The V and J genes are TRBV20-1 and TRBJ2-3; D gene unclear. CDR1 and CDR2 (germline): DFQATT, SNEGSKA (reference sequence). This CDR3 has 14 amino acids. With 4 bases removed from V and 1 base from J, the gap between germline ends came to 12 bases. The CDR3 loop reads CSATRAPRTDTQYF. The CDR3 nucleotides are TGCAGTGCTACCCGGGCCCCGCGCACAGATACGCAGTATTTT.

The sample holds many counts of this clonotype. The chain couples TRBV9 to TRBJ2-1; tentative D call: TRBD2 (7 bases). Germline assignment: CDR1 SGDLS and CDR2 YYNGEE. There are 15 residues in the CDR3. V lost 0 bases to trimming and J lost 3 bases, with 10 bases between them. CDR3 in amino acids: CASSVAGGDYNEQFF. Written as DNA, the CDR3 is TGTGCCAGCAGCGTAGCGGGGGGCGACTACAATGAGCAGTTCTTC.

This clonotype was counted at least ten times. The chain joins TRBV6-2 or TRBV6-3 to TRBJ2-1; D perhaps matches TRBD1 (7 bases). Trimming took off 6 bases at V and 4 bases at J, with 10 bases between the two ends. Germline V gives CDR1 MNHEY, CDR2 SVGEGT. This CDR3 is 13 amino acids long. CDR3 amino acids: CASRRDSYNEQFF. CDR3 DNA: TGTGCCAGCAGGCGGGACAGTTACAATGAGCAGTTCTTC.

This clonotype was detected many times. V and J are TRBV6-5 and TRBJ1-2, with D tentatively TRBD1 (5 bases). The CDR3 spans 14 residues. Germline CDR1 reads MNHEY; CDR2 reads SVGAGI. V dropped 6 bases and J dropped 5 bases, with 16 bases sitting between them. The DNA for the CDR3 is TGTGCCAGCAGGAAGGACAACACGGGGTATGGCTACACCTTC. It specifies CASRKDNTGYGYTF.

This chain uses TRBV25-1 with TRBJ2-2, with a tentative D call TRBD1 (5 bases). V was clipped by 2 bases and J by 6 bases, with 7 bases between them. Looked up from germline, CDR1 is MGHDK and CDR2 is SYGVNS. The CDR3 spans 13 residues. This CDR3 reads CASSERGPGELFF. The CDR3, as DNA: TGTGCCAGCAGTGAAAGGGGCCCCGGGGAGCTGTTTTTT.

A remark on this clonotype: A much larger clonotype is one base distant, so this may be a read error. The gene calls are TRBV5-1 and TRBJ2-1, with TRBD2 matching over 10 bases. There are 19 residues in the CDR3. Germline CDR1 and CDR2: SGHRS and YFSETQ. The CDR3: CASSSLAGGDSSSYNKQFF. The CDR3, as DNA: TGCGCCAGCAGCTCTTTAGCGGGGGGCGACTCAAGCTCCTACAATAAGCAGTTCTTC.

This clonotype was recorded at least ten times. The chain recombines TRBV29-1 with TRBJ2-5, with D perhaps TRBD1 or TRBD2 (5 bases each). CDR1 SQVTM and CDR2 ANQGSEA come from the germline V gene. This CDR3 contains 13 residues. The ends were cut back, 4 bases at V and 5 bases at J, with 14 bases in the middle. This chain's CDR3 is CSVAGAEGETQYF. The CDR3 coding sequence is TGCAGCGTTGCCGGGGCCGAGGGGGAGACCCAGTACTTC.

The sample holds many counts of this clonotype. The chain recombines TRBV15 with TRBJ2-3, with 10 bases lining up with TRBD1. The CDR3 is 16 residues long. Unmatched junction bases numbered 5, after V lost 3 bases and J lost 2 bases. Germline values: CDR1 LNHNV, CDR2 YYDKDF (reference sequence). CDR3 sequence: CATSRETGGFTDTQYF. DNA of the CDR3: TGTGCCACCAGCAGGGAGACAGGGGGCTTCACAGATACGCAGTATTTT.

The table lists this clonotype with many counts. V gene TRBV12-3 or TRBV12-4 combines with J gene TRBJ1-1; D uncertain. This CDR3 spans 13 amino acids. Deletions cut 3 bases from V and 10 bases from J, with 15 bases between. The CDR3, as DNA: TGTGCCAGCAGTTTTCGAGGGCGGACTATAGCTTTCTTT. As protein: CASSFRGRTIAFF.

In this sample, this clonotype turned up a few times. In DNA, the CDR3 is TGTGCCACCAGTACCTTAGCGGGAGGGCCGGATACGCAGTATTTT. Translation gives CATSTLAGGPDTQYF. The chain carries TRBV24-1 and TRBJ2-3; 11 bases agree with TRBD2. CDR3 size: 15 residues. Unmatched junction bases numbered 7, after V lost 6 bases and J lost 6 bases. CDR1 and CDR2 from the germline V gene are KGHDR and SFDVKD.

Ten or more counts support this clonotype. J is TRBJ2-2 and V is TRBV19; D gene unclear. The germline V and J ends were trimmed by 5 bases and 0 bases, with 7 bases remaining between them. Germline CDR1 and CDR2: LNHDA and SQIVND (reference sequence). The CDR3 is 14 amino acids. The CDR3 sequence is CASSVGSNTGELFF. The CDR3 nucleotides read TGTGCCAGTAGTGTGGGCTCGAACACCGGGGAGCTGTTTTTT.

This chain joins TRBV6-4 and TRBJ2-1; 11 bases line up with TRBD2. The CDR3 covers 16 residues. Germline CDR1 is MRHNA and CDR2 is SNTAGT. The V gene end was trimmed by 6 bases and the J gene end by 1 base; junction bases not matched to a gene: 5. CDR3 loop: CASSPSGRSSYNEQFF. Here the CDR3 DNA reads TGTGCCAGCAGCCCTAGCGGGAGGTCGTCCTACAATGAGCAGTTCTTC.

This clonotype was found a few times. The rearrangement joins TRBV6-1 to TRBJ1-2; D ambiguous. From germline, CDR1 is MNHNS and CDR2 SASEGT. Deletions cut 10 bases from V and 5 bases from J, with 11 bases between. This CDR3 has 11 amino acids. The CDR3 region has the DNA TGTGCCACCACAAAGGGTTATGGCTACACCTTC. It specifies CATTKGYGYTF.